Below, 28 T cell receptor beta chains from the same sample are listed, as sequenced in a study of cytomegalovirus exposure and HLA in healthy donors. PCR involved 60 Vbeta and 13 Jbeta primers. Generated by immunoSEQ multiplex PCR, the TCRdb table keeps only in-frame clones and is missing some. In the table there are about 150,000 clones, 74% of which are singletons. The specimen was PBMCs. These receptors were obtained from a man aged 18 to 35 in good health and CMV-seropositive.

The genes are TRBV28 and TRBJ2-7; D gene uncertain. Germline CDR1 and CDR2: MDHEN and SYDVKM. V was cut by 7 bases and J by 3 bases, with 16 bases left in between. This CDR3 region has 14 residues. CDR3 bases: TGTGCCAGCAACCCCGGCAGCGTTCACTACGAGCAGTACTTC. Amino acid sequence: CASNPGSVHYEQYF.

The CDR3 DNA follows: TGTGCCAGCAGCTTAAGGGACAGCACTTTCTTT. Translation gives CASSLRDSTFF. The chain links TRBV7-9 to TRBJ1-1; TRBD1 matches at 7 bases. Trimming at V came to 2 bases and at J to 12 bases, leaving 3 bases not matched to a gene. The length of the CDR3 is 11 residues. Germline-derived CDR1 and CDR2 are SEHNR and FQNEAQ (reference sequence).

V usage is TRBV4-1 and J usage is TRBJ1-4; D uncertain. Per germline, CDR1 MGHRA and CDR2 YSYEKL. V lost 0 bases, J lost 7 bases, and 12 bases lay in between. The CDR3 is 15 amino acids. The CDR3 spells CASSQDSRLLEKLFF. The CDR3 DNA sequence: TGCGCCAGCAGCCAAGATTCACGGTTGCTTGAAAAACTGTTTTTT.

As to this clone: One end of the junction is discordant with germline, which a read error may explain. This rearrangement joins TRBV7-2 to TRBJ2-7, with 8 bases lining up with TRBD2. Germline CDR1 SGHTA, CDR2 FQGNSA. The CDR3 sequence is 13 residues long. CDR3 bases: TGTGCCAGCAGCTTACCCCGGGGGGGCGGACTCCACTTC. This codes for CASSLPRGGGLHF. Combining the CDR3 with reference TRBV7-2 and TRBJ2-7 gives the whole variable domain GAGVSQSPSNKVTEKGKDVELRCDPISGHTALYWYRQSLGQGLEFLIYFQGNSAPDKSGLPSDRFSAERTGGSVSTLTIQRTQQEDSAVYLCASSLPRGGGLHFGPGTRLTVT.

The rearrangement uses TRBV4-3 and TRBJ2-2, with 12 bases identical to TRBD1. V gave up 2 bases and J gave up 9 bases; unmatched junction bases: 10. CDR1 and CDR2 (germline): LGHNA, YSLEER. This CDR3 contains 17 residues. The DNA for the CDR3 is TGCGCCAGCAGCCAATCCGGGACAGGGGGCTCGGCTCGGGAGCTGTTTTTT. This sequence encodes CASSQSGTGGSARELFF.

With regard to this clone: This CDR3 is also generated by other DNA sequences in the sample. The chain uses TRBV29-1 and TRBJ2-1; the match to TRBD2 covers 15 bases. The J segment lost 7 bases and the V segment lost 1 base, leaving 5 bases of the junction unmatched. Germline V gene data show CDR1 as SQVTM and CDR2 as ANQGSEA. The CDR3 has 16 residues. CDR3 in amino acids: CSVEGTSGRALNEQFF. In nucleotides, the CDR3 is TGCAGCGTTGAAGGGACTAGCGGGAGGGCCTTAAATGAGCAGTTCTTC.

The V and J genes are TRBV7-6 and TRBJ2-3, with 10 bases lining up with TRBD2. The CDR3 is 17 residues long. Looked up from germline, CDR1 is SGHVS and CDR2 is FNYEAQ. J was trimmed by 4 bases and V by 5 bases; bases with no gene match: 12. The CDR3 DNA sequence: TGTGCCAGCAGCCTGATGGCTAGCGGGGGTGGGGCAGATACGCAGTATTTT. Protein product: CASSLMASGGGADTQYF.

The chain recombines TRBV7-3 with TRBJ1-1, with 7 positions matching TRBD1. Germline-derived CDR1 and CDR2 are SGHTA and FQGTGA. V shed 0 bases and J 3 bases; nucleotides not matched to a gene: 1. The CDR3 is 14 residues long. CDR3 DNA: TGTGCCAGCAGCTTAACAGGGGGCGACACTGAAGCTTTCTTT. This gives the protein CASSLTGGDTEAFF.

V usage is TRBV30 and J usage is TRBJ1-1, with D possibly matching TRBD1 (5 bases). Between the trimmed V and J ends, which lost 3 bases and 2 bases, there was a span of 10 bases. This CDR3 is 13 amino acids long. In germline, CDR1 is GTSNPN, CDR2 SVGIG (reference sequence). The CDR3 region has the DNA TGTGCCTGGAGACCCCAGGGTAACACTGAAGCTTTCTTT. Translated: CAWRPQGNTEAFF. Full variable domain (outside the CDR3, taken from reference TRBV30 and TRBJ1-1): SQTIHQWPATLVQPVGSPLSLECTVEGTSNPNLYWYRQAAGRGLQLLFYSVGIGQISSEVPQNLSASRPQDRQFILSSKKLLLSDSGFYLCAWRPQGNTEAFFGQGTRLTVV.

CDR3 sequence reads: CASSIGTGGFNTEAFF. For the CDR3, the DNA is TGTGCCAGTAGTATCGGAACAGGGGGCTTTAACACTGAAGCTTTCTTT. V is TRBV19 and J is TRBJ1-1; 9 bases agree with TRBD1. Unmatched junction bases numbered 7, after V lost 3 bases and J lost 2 bases. Germline V gene lookup returns CDR1 LNHDA and CDR2 SQIVND (reference sequence). The CDR3 spans 16 residues.

The J gene is TRBJ2-5, the V gene TRBV14; D possibly corresponds to TRBD2 (5 bases). Germline values: CDR1 SGHDN, CDR2 FVKESK. Trimming took 2 bases from V and 5 from J, leaving 9 bases between them. The CDR3 is made up of 13 amino acids. The DNA for the CDR3 is TGTGCCAGCAGCCAATGGGAGCTGGAGACCCAGTACTTC. This translates into CASSQWELETQYF.

The chain combines TRBV18 with TRBJ2-2, with D unclear. The germline V and J ends were trimmed by 4 bases and 3 bases, with 12 bases remaining between them. Germline assignment: CDR1 KGHSH and CDR2 LQKENI. The CDR3 is made up of 15 amino acids. The DNA for the CDR3 is TGTGCCAGCTCACTTGAACAGATACACACCGGGGAGCTGTTTTTT. Encoded protein: CASSLEQIHTGELFF.

This clone was found a few times. The chain recombines TRBV4-3 with TRBJ2-5; D not resolved. Germline loops: CDR1 LGHNA, CDR2 YSLEER. V dropped 2 bases and J dropped 0 bases, with 7 bases sitting between them. CDR3 length: 14 residues. CDR3 bases: TGCGCCAGCAGCCAATGGAGTTACCAAGAGACCCAGTACTTC. This codes for CASSQWSYQETQYF.

The V call is TRBV19, the J call TRBJ2-3; possible D gene TRBD1, 5 bases. This CDR3 is built from 15 residues. Germline CDR1 reads LNHDA; CDR2 reads SQIVND (reference sequence). V was cut by 5 bases and J by 4 bases, with 16 bases left in between. The DNA of the CDR3 is TGTGCCAGTAGTCGATCGACCAGGGCACCAGATACGCAGTATTTT. Protein sequence: CASSRSTRAPDTQYF.

The gene calls are TRBV5-4 and TRBJ2-3, with no clear D. The V gene lost 0 bases and the J gene lost 1 base, with 9 bases spanning the gap. CDR1 and CDR2 from the germline V gene are SGHNT and YYREEE (reference sequence). The CDR3 totals 15 residues. The CDR3 loop is CASSLATHRTDTQYF. The CDR3 region has the DNA TGTGCCAGCAGCTTGGCCACTCATCGCACAGATACGCAGTATTTT.

This chain links TRBV7-3 with TRBJ2-1; D perhaps matches TRBD1 (6 bases). Between the trimmed V and J ends, which lost 2 bases and 7 bases, there was a span of 12 bases. CDR1 and CDR2 from the germline V gene are SGHTA and FQGTGA. The CDR3 loop spans 14 amino acids. The DNA for the CDR3 is TGTGCCAGCAGCTTAGACAGGACGGGGAATGAGCAGTTCTTC. Translation gives CASSLDRTGNEQFF.

V and J are TRBV28 and TRBJ2-5; 7 positions match TRBD1. The CDR3 totals 14 residues. The germline V gene encodes CDR1 MDHEN and CDR2 SYDVKM. Unmatched junction bases numbered 8, after V lost 3 bases and J lost 7 bases. The CDR3 region has the DNA TGTGCCAGCAGTTTTGATGACAGGGACGGGACCCAGTACTTC. The encoded protein is CASSFDDRDGTQYF.

This chain connects TRBV7-9 to TRBJ1-4, with D possibly being TRBD1 (5 bases). V lost 5 bases and J 5 bases, leaving 15 bases between the germline ends. Germline CDR1 is SEHNR and CDR2 is FQNEAQ (reference sequence). This CDR3 is built from 15 residues. The CDR3, as DNA: TGTGCCAGCAGCCATTCCGGGGGACGAAATGAAAAACTGTTTTTT. Protein sequence: CASSHSGGRNEKLFF.

This chain connects TRBV9 to TRBJ1-2; the match to TRBD1 covers 7 bases. Unmatched junction bases numbered 20, after V lost 4 bases and J lost 8 bases. CDR1 SGDLS and CDR2 YYNGEE come from the germline V gene. This CDR3 is 17 amino acids long. CDR3 in amino acids: CASSPRQGRARASGYTF. The CDR3, as DNA: TGTGCCAGCAGCCCGCGACAGGGAAGGGCAAGGGCGAGCGGCTACACCTTC.

Only a few counts were recorded for this clone. The rearrangement joins TRBV9 to TRBJ2-7; 7 bases align to TRBD1. CDR3 length equals 15 residues. From germline, CDR1 is SGDLS and CDR2 YYNGEE. With V trimmed by 1 base and J by 0 bases, 4 bases remained unmatched. The CDR3 loop is CASSVNKGASYEQYF. The CDR3 coding sequence is TGTGCCAGCAGCGTAAATAAGGGGGCCTCCTACGAGCAGTACTTC. Full variable domain (outside the CDR3, taken from reference TRBV9 and TRBJ2-7): DSGVTQTPKHLITATGQRVTLRCSPRSGDLSVYWYQQSLDQGLQFLIQYYNGEERAKGNILERFSAQQFPDLHSELNLSSLELGDSALYFCASSVNKGASYEQYFGPGTRLTVT.

The chain combines TRBV7-9 with TRBJ2-1, with D perhaps matching TRBD1 (5 bases). Trimming cost V 5 bases and J 10 bases, with 12 bases left between them. Germline V gene sequence: CDR1 SEHNR, CDR2 FQNEAQ (reference sequence). This CDR3 is 12 amino acids long. The CDR3 sequence: CASSLRVTEQFF. DNA of the CDR3: TGTGCCAGCAGCCTCAGGGTTACCGAGCAGTTCTTC.

This clone was detected only once. The genes are TRBV15 and TRBJ1-2, with 8 bases that match TRBD1. Germline CDR1 is LNHNV and CDR2 is YYDKDF (reference sequence). Losses at the gene ends were 1 base for V and 8 bases for J; bases not matched to a gene: 6. The CDR3 loop spans 14 amino acids. The CDR3 loop is CATSRGTGTGGYTF. In nucleotides, the CDR3 is TGTGCCACCAGCAGAGGGACAGGGACCGGGGGCTACACCTTC.

V gene TRBV2 combines with J gene TRBJ2-5; possibly TRBD1 for D (6 bases). The DNA end is more similar to TRBJ2-7, so the J call may be wrong. Germline V CDR1 and CDR2: SNHLY, FYNNEI. CDR3 size: 13 residues. CDR3 protein: CASSGQVGYEQYF. The CDR3 DNA reads as TGTGCCAGCAGTGGACAGGTCGGCTACGAGCAGTACTTC.

The V call is TRBV18, the J call TRBJ1-2, with D possibly TRBD1 on 5 matching bases. V lost 4 bases, J lost 3 bases, and 6 bases lay in between. The CDR3 spans 12 residues. Per germline, CDR1 KGHSH and CDR2 LQKENI. CDR3 in amino acids: CASSLTDYGYTF. Written as DNA, the CDR3 is TGTGCCAGCTCACTGACAGACTATGGCTACACCTTC.

This clone was observed a single time. The chain combines TRBV29-1 with TRBJ1-1; D is unresolved. The germline V gene has CDR1 SQVTM and CDR2 ANQGSEA. The CDR3 contains 11 residues. V was trimmed by 4 bases and J by 6 bases, leaving 9 bases between them. CDR3 nucleotide sequence: TGCAGCGTTGCGGGGAGGGCTGAAGCTTTCTTT. Residues: CSVAGRAEAFF.

The rearrangement joins TRBV6-6 to TRBJ1-2; 7 positions match TRBD1. The V segment lost 6 bases and the J segment 4 bases; nucleotides outside the gene matches: 8. CDR1 is MNHNY, CDR2 SVGAGI, per germline (reference sequence). The CDR3 is 14 residues long. CDR3: CASSLTSGGYGYTF. CDR3 nucleotides: TGTGCCAGCAGCCTCACCTCAGGGGGCTATGGCTACACCTTC.

The V and J genes are TRBV2 and TRBJ2-1, with 9 positions matching TRBD1. CDR3 size: 14 residues. The V gene end was trimmed by 7 bases and the J gene end by 4 bases; junction bases not matched to a gene: 5. Germline V gene data show CDR1 as SNHLY and CDR2 as FYNNEI. CDR3 nucleotides: TGTGCCAGCACTCCGGGACAGGGTTACAATGAGCAGTTCTTC. Its translation: CASTPGQGYNEQFF.

The chain uses TRBV11-3 and TRBJ2-2; 13 nucleotides match TRBD2. Per the germline V gene, CDR1 is SGHNT and CDR2 is YENEEA. CDR3 size: 19 residues. V was clipped by 5 bases and J by 5 bases; unmatched bases: 14. In nucleotides, the CDR3 is TGTGCCAGCAGCACGGGACAGTCGACTAGCGGGAGGAGGACCGGGGAGCTGTTTTTT. It specifies CASSTGQSTSGRRTGELFF.